This TCR beta chain stems from a study of cytomegalovirus exposure and HLA in healthy donors. Overall study results and limits: Presence/absence analyses rested on an assumption that sequencing depth was roughly uniform across donors.

Vbeta (60) and Jbeta (13) primers were used in the PCR. This table comes from immunoSEQ multiplex PCR, and its TCRdb copy is limited to in-frame clones, with some not included. Of approximately 130,000 clones in the sample, over 70% were seen once. Trimming at V came to 6 bases and at J to 4 bases, leaving 7 bases not matched to a gene. CDR1 is SNHLY, CDR2 FYNNEI, per germline. The CDR3 totals 15 residues. Concerning this clone: Its antigen is still unknown.

The source material was PBMCs. The receptor was derived from a middle-aged woman in good health and CMV-seropositive. The chain combines TRBV2 with TRBJ2-1, with TRBD2 matching over 9 bases. DNA of the CDR3: TGTGCCAGCAGCGGTATAGCGGGGGATTACAATGAGCAGTTCTTC. It translates to CASSGIAGDYNEQFF.